These 24 T cell receptor beta chains were sequenced from one sample in a study of T cell responses to AZD1222 COVID-19 vaccine. The protocol was immunoSEQ multiplex PCR, while the TCRdb copy is restricted to in-frame clones and leaves out a portion. The sample contains roughly 120,000 clones, over 75% of which appear only once. This sample comprised peripheral blood, obtained on day 0 of AZD1222 vaccination. Every receptor here comes from an adult in good health.

The V call is TRBV2, the J call TRBJ1-2; 8 nucleotides agree with TRBD1. The CDR3 has 15 residues. CDR1 is SNHLY and CDR2 is FYNNEI in the germline V gene. V was pared by 0 bases and J by 8 bases, with 8 bases of the junction left unmatched. The CDR3 DNA is TGTGCCAGCAGTGAAGCCCCAGGGGGCCCGTACGGCTACACCTTC. Its translation is CASSEAPGGPYGYTF.

V gene TRBV2 combines with J gene TRBJ2-7, with 8 bases fitting TRBD1. J gave up 7 bases and V 5 bases, and 13 bases lay outside the gene matches. CDR1 and CDR2 from the germline V gene are SNHLY and FYNNEI. The CDR3 length is 15 residues. This CDR3 reads CASSPLPGQAGEQYF. The CDR3 DNA reads as TGTGCCAGCAGTCCTCTCCCGGGACAGGCCGGAGAGCAGTACTTC.

This rearrangement joins TRBV28 to TRBJ2-7, with 8 bases lining up with TRBD1. In germline, CDR1 is MDHEN, CDR2 SYDVKM. CDR3 length: 15 residues. After removal of 2 bases from V and 0 bases from J, the junction contained 3 bases not matched to a gene. The CDR3 nucleotides read TGTGCCAGCAGTTTAACAGGGGGTCCCTCCTACGAGCAGTACTTC. It specifies CASSLTGGPSYEQYF. Variable domain in full (rest from reference TRBV28 and TRBJ2-7): DVKVTQSSRYLVKRTGEKVFLECVQDMDHENMFWYRQDPGLGLRLIYFSYDVKMKEKGDIPEGYSVSREKKERFSLILESASTNQTSMYLCASSLTGGPSYEQYFGPGTRLTVT.

The chain recombines TRBV29-1 with TRBJ1-5; tentative D call: TRBD1 (6 bases). The V gene's germline CDR1 is SQVTM and CDR2 ANQGSEA. This CDR3 has 13 residues. Trimming left V 6 bases short and J 2 bases short, with 11 bases between. CDR3 region: CSVAGAGNQPQHF. The CDR3, as DNA: TGCAGCGTGGCGGGGGCAGGCAATCAGCCCCAGCATTTT. The full variable domain, in which reference TRBV29-1 and TRBJ1-5 provide the parts outside the CDR3, is SAVISQKPSRDICQRGTSLTIQCQVDSQVTMMFWYRQQPGQSLTLIATANQGSEATYESGFVIDKFPISRPNLTFSTLTVSNMSPEDSSIYLCSVAGAGNQPQHFGDGTRLSIL.

The chain joins TRBV28 to TRBJ1-2, with D perhaps TRBD1 (6 bases). CDR3 length: 16 residues. Germline-derived CDR1 and CDR2 are MDHEN and SYDVKM. V was clipped by 2 bases and J by 4 bases, with 17 bases between them. The CDR3 spells CASSLLRVRGIYGYTF. In nucleotides, the CDR3 is TGTGCCAGCAGTTTACTACGGGTCAGGGGAATCTATGGCTACACCTTC.

The V call is TRBV5-4, the J call TRBJ2-3; D is unresolved. V lost 4 bases, J lost 5 bases, and 11 bases lay in between. The CDR3 sequence is 13 residues long. Looked up from germline, CDR1 is SGHNT and CDR2 is YYREEE (reference sequence). Here the CDR3 reads CASSISVGDTQYF. CDR3 bases: TGTGCCAGCAGCATCTCTGTAGGAGATACGCAGTATTTT.

This clone has only a few counts. The chain joins TRBV4-2 to TRBJ2-2; 8 bases match TRBD1. Unmatched junction bases numbered 1, after V lost 0 bases and J lost 1 base. The CDR3 runs to 16 residues. Germline V gene data show CDR1 as LGHNA and CDR2 as YNFKEQ. The CDR3 DNA reads TGTGCCAGCAGCCAAGAAGGGACAGGGAACACCGGGGAGCTGTTTTTT. This encodes CASSQEGTGNTGELFF.

V is TRBV5-4 and J is TRBJ2-2; 7 positions match TRBD2. The CDR3 has 15 amino acids. V lost 1 base and J lost 4; bases outside the gene matches: 4. Germline CDR1 and CDR2: SGHNT and YYREEE (reference sequence). The CDR3 DNA is TGTGCCAGCAGCTTGAGGGCTAGCGGCACCGGGGAGCTGTTTTTT. Its protein product is CASSLRASGTGELFF.

The chain has TRBV28 and TRBJ1-5, with D possibly matching TRBD1 (6 bases). Germline values: CDR1 MDHEN, CDR2 SYDVKM. This CDR3 is 13 amino acids long. Trimming left V 6 bases short and J 4 bases short, with 10 bases between. The chain's CDR3 is CASRKGGNQPQHF. CDR3 coding DNA: TGTGCCAGCAGGAAGGGGGGGAATCAGCCCCAGCATTTT.

The chain has TRBV18 and TRBJ2-7; 7 bases are a match to TRBD1. The V gene end was trimmed by 3 bases and the J gene end by 5 bases; junction bases not matched to a gene: 10. The germline V gene has CDR1 KGHSH and CDR2 LQKENI. The CDR3 length is 15 residues. The DNA for the CDR3 is TGTGCCAGCTCACCCGCCAGGGGGATGTCCCACGAGCAGTACTTC. Amino acids: CASSPARGMSHEQYF.

The chain couples TRBV28 to TRBJ1-2, with D possibly being TRBD1 (5 bases). The V gene's germline CDR1 is MDHEN and CDR2 SYDVKM. The ends were cut back, 8 bases at V and 0 bases at J, with 16 bases in the middle. There are 15 residues in the CDR3. This chain's CDR3 is CASSAGGTPNYGYTF. The CDR3 nucleotides are TGTGCCAGCTCTGCGGGGGGGACCCCTAACTATGGCTACACCTTC.

The genes are TRBV7-9 and TRBJ1-6; D perhaps matches TRBD1 (5 bases). Trimming shortened V by 5 bases and J by 8 bases, and 13 bases separated the two germline ends. The CDR3 runs 14 residues. CDR1 is SEHNR and CDR2 is FQNEAQ in the germline V gene (reference sequence). The CDR3 reads CASSLRGVHSPLHF. The DNA for the CDR3 is TGTGCCAGCAGCCTCCGGGGGGTCCATTCACCCCTCCACTTT.

This clone was seen once. This chain uses TRBV7-9 with TRBJ1-1; possible D gene TRBD1, 5 bases. Looked up from germline, CDR1 is SEHNR and CDR2 is FQNEAQ (reference sequence). The V gene lost 4 bases and the J gene lost 6 bases, with 9 bases spanning the gap. CDR3 length: 12 amino acids. As DNA, the CDR3 is TGTGCCAGCAGCTCAGGGTACCCTGAAGCTTTCTTT. It is translated as CASSSGYPEAFF.

The J gene is TRBJ2-4, the V gene TRBV9, with TRBD1 matching 8 bases. The J segment lost 0 bases and the V segment lost 4 bases, leaving 12 bases of the junction unmatched. The CDR3 has 18 residues. Germline loops: CDR1 SGDLS, CDR2 YYNGEE. The CDR3 DNA is TGTGCCAGCAGCCACGCGTCAGGGGGCCAGCTAGCCAAAAACATTCAGTACTTC. Encoded protein: CASSHASGGQLAKNIQYF.

The chain is built from TRBV7-2 and TRBJ2-3, with D perhaps matching TRBD1 (6 bases). CDR1 is SGHTA, CDR2 FQGNSA, per germline. The CDR3 totals 14 residues. Trimming took 4 bases from V and 2 from J, leaving 10 bases between them. In DNA form, the CDR3 reads TGTGCCAGCAGCTCAGGACAGCCCACAGATACGCAGTATTTT. The encoded protein is CASSSGQPTDTQYF.

The J gene is TRBJ2-5, the V gene TRBV5-1; D is possibly TRBD1 (5 bases). Germline assignment: CDR1 SGHRS and CDR2 YFSETQ. The V end lost 6 bases, the J end lost 5 bases, and 14 bases lay between the germline ends. The CDR3 has 13 residues. The CDR3 region has the DNA TGCGCCAGCAAAGGGATAGGGGTCGAGACCCAGTACTTC. Translation: CASKGIGVETQYF.

The rearrangement joins TRBV5-4 to TRBJ1-4, with 9 bases identical to TRBD1. CDR1 is SGHNT, CDR2 YYREEE, per germline (reference sequence). Trimming at V came to 5 bases and at J to 4 bases, leaving 3 bases not matched to a gene. The length of the CDR3 is 14 residues. The CDR3 loop is CASSPGQGNEKLFF. In DNA form, the CDR3 reads TGTGCCAGCAGTCCGGGACAGGGTAATGAAAAACTGTTTTTT. Using reference TRBV5-4 and TRBJ1-4 for the parts outside the CDR3, the full variable domain is ETGVTQSPTHLIKTRGQQVTLRCSSQSGHNTVSWYQQALGQGPQFIFQYYREEENGRGNFPPRFSGLQFPNYSSELNVNALELDDSALYLCASSPGQGNEKLFFGSGTQLSVL.

The chain is built from TRBV9 and TRBJ1-2; 11 bases line up with TRBD1. The length of the CDR3 is 16 residues. The ends lost 3 bases at V and 3 bases at J; junction bases unmatched: 7. Germline V gene lookup returns CDR1 SGDLS and CDR2 YYNGEE. The CDR3 DNA sequence: TGTGCCAGCAGCGCCTTAGGGACAGGGGGGGACTATGGCTACACCTTC. It is translated as CASSALGTGGDYGYTF.

This chain uses TRBV3-1 (or the pseudogene TRBV3-2) with TRBJ2-7; D possibly corresponds to TRBD2 (7 bases). The CDR3 sequence is 15 residues long. Trimming stripped 1 base from V and 5 bases from J, with 15 bases between. Germline V lookup: CDR1 LGHDT, CDR2 YNNKEL (reference sequence). This CDR3 reads CASSQGPGGLNEQYF. CDR3 nucleotides: TGTGCCAGCAGCCAAGGTCCGGGGGGCCTGAACGAGCAGTACTTC.

The J gene is TRBJ2-7, the V gene TRBV27; perhaps TRBD2 as D (6 bases). V shed 5 bases and J shed 2 bases, with 10 bases lying between them. The CDR3 is 13 residues long. The V gene's germline CDR1 is MNHEY and CDR2 SMNVEV (reference sequence). The CDR3 spells CASSDAGTYEQYF. CDR3 DNA sequence: TGTGCCAGCAGTGACGCGGGGACCTACGAGCAGTACTTC.

The CDR3 sequence: CASSVPGANVLTF. Written as DNA, the CDR3 is TGTGCCAGCAGCGTACCCGGGGCCAACGTCCTGACTTTC. V and J are TRBV9 and TRBJ2-6; D ambiguous. This CDR3 comprises 13 residues. CDR1 and CDR2 from the germline V gene are SGDLS and YYNGEE. The V and J ends lost 1 base and 4 bases respectively, with 3 bases between them.

This chain links TRBV15 with TRBJ2-3; D might be TRBD2 (7 bases). Germline V lookup: CDR1 LNHNV, CDR2 YYDKDF (reference sequence). Deletions cut 0 bases from V and 5 bases from J, with 18 bases between. CDR3 length equals 17 residues. The CDR3 loop is CATSRDRWGGAKDTQYF. The CDR3 region has the DNA TGTGCCACCAGCAGAGATCGGTGGGGGGGGGCCAAAGATACGCAGTATTTT.

This chain uses TRBV12-3 or TRBV12-4 with TRBJ1-2; D is ambiguous. V dropped 6 bases and J dropped 3 bases, with 11 bases sitting between them. This CDR3 region has 13 residues. As DNA, the CDR3 is TGTGCCAGCAGACCAAGCGGGGACTATGGCTACACCTTC. Its protein is CASRPSGDYGYTF.

This clone was seen once. V is TRBV28 and J is TRBJ2-7, with TRBD1 identical over 8 bases. Germline V CDR1 and CDR2: MDHEN, SYDVKM. This CDR3 comprises 15 residues. V was clipped by 6 bases and J by 2 bases; unmatched bases: 9. The CDR3 nucleotides are TGTGCCAGCAGGGGCGCGGGACAGGTAGCCTACGAGCAGTACTTC. Encoded protein: CASRGAGQVAYEQYF.